These T cell receptor beta chains were read from a single sample in a study of blood T cell repertoires in COVID-19. TCRdb's table, derived via immunoSEQ multiplex PCR, lists solely in-frame clones and lacks some. The sample lists fewer than 65,000 clones, 86% occurring once. The sequenced sample consisted of peripheral blood. The receptors here all came from a woman aged 80 or older with acute or convalescent COVID-19. The CDR3 runs from the conserved cysteine through the conserved F or W. The D gene is left open where the match is weak. Size tells how often a clone was seen (once, few, many) or the class of an expanded clone, and some rows leave it out.

d_call: -
j_call: TRBJ2-5
cdr3_length: 13
clone_size: -
v_call: TRBV5-1
cdr3_nt: TGCGCCAGCAGCTTCGGACAGACGGAGACCCAGTACTTC
cdr3_aa: CASSFGQTETQYF

d_call: TRBD2
j_call: TRBJ2-3
cdr3_length: 15
clone_size: -
v_call: TRBV7-3
cdr3_nt: TGTGCCAGCAGCTTGGGACTAGCGGCCACAGATACGCAGTATTTT
cdr3_aa: CASSLGLAATDTQYF

d_call: -
j_call: TRBJ1-5
cdr3_length: 15
clone_size: -
v_call: TRBV6-5
cdr3_nt: TGTGCCAGCACCCTGGCGTGGAGGGGTGGTCAGCCCCAGCATTTT
cdr3_aa: CASTLAWRGGQPQHF

d_call: TRBD1
j_call: TRBJ2-7
cdr3_length: 16
clone_size: -
v_call: TRBV7-2
cdr3_nt: TGTGCCAGCAGCTTATATGGGACAGGGGGCATTGGGGCGCAGTACTTC
cdr3_aa: CASSLYGTGGIGAQYF

d_call: -
j_call: TRBJ1-1
cdr3_length: 13
clone_size: -
v_call: TRBV2
cdr3_nt: TGTGCCAGCAGTGACACGGGGAACACTGAAGCTTTCTTT
cdr3_aa: CASSDTGNTEAFF

d_call: -
j_call: TRBJ2-2
cdr3_length: 15
clone_size: -
v_call: TRBV5-1
cdr3_nt: TGCGCCAGCAGCTTCCCGGGACAGAACACCGGGGAGCTGTTTTTT
cdr3_aa: CASSFPGQNTGELFF

d_call: -
j_call: TRBJ2-7
cdr3_length: 16
clone_size: -
v_call: TRBV7-2
cdr3_nt: TGTGCCAGCAGCTTAGCTTTGGGCTCGGGGGCCTACGAGCAGTACTTC
cdr3_aa: CASSLALGSGAYEQYF

d_call: TRBD2
j_call: TRBJ2-3
cdr3_length: 15
clone_size: -
v_call: TRBV7-7
cdr3_nt: TGTGCCAGCAGCCCTTCAGCGGGGGTCTCTGATACGCAGTATTTT
cdr3_aa: CASSPSAGVSDTQYF

d_call: TRBD2
j_call: TRBJ2-3
cdr3_length: 15
clone_size: -
v_call: TRBV19
cdr3_nt: TGTGCCAGTAGTCAACTAGCGGGAGGCGCAGATACGCAGTATTTT
cdr3_aa: CASSQLAGGADTQYF

d_call: TRBD2
j_call: TRBJ2-2
cdr3_length: 15
clone_size: -
v_call: TRBV6-4
cdr3_nt: TGTGCCAGCAGTAGGACTAGCGGGAGTAGCGGGGAGCTGTTTTTT
cdr3_aa: CASSRTSGSSGELFF

d_call: -
j_call: TRBJ1-5
cdr3_length: 15
clone_size: few
v_call: TRBV20-1
cdr3_nt: TGCAGTGCTAGTAAAAGGAGGGATAGCAATCAGCCCCAGCATTTT
cdr3_aa: CSASKRRDSNQPQHF

d_call: TRBD1
j_call: TRBJ1-2
cdr3_length: 17
clone_size: -
v_call: TRBV18
cdr3_nt: TGTGCCAGCTCACCCACCGCCGCGACAGGGGGCAACTATGGCTACACCTTC
cdr3_aa: CASSPTAATGGNYGYTF

d_call: -
j_call: TRBJ2-3
cdr3_length: 15
clone_size: -
v_call: TRBV18
cdr3_nt: TGTGCCAGCTCACCACTAAGCGTAGACACAGATACGCAGTATTTT
cdr3_aa: CASSPLSVDTDTQYF

d_call: TRBD1
j_call: TRBJ2-1
cdr3_length: 14
clone_size: -
v_call: TRBV28
cdr3_nt: TGTGCCAGCCGTAAGGGACAGGACATCCTCGAGGAGTTCTTC
cdr3_aa: CASRKGQDILEEFF

d_call: TRBD2
j_call: TRBJ2-1
cdr3_length: 17
clone_size: -
v_call: TRBV19
cdr3_nt: TGTGCCAGTAAGACTAGCGGGGGGAGTAGCTCCTACAATGAGCAGTTCTTC
cdr3_aa: CASKTSGGSSSYNEQFF

d_call: -
j_call: TRBJ1-1
cdr3_length: 14
clone_size: -
v_call: TRBV2
cdr3_nt: TGTGCCAGCAGTGGACAGGCAGGACCCACTGAAGCTTTCTTT
cdr3_aa: CASSGQAGPTEAFF

d_call: TRBD1
j_call: TRBJ1-1
cdr3_length: 16
clone_size: -
v_call: TRBV7-9
cdr3_nt: TGTGCCAGCAGCCGAGGGGGACAGGCGTTGAACACTGAAGCTTTCTTT
cdr3_aa: CASSRGGQALNTEAFF

d_call: TRBD2
j_call: TRBJ2-7
cdr3_length: 17
clone_size: -
v_call: TRBV18
cdr3_nt: TGTGCCAGCTCACCCCCTTTAAGCGGGGGGGGACCCTACGAGCAGTACTTC
cdr3_aa: CASSPPLSGGGPYEQYF

d_call: TRBD2
j_call: TRBJ2-1
cdr3_length: 14
clone_size: -
v_call: TRBV4-1
cdr3_nt: TGCGCCAGCAGCCAAGTGGGACTAACGGCTGAGCAGTTCTTC
cdr3_aa: CASSQVGLTAEQFF

d_call: -
j_call: TRBJ1-2
cdr3_length: 15
clone_size: -
v_call: TRBV6-1
cdr3_nt: TGTGCCAGCAGTGAAAACCATATTTTGGGCCATGGCTACACCTTC
cdr3_aa: CASSENHILGHGYTF

d_call: -
j_call: TRBJ1-5
cdr3_length: 15
clone_size: -
v_call: TRBV28
cdr3_nt: TGTGCCAGCAGTTTATATGGGGCGTCTGATCAGCCCCAGCATTTT
cdr3_aa: CASSLYGASDQPQHF

d_call: -
j_call: TRBJ2-1
cdr3_length: 15
clone_size: -
v_call: TRBV7-6
cdr3_nt: TGTGCCAGCAGCTTATCCGGGGGGCCCTACAATGAGCAGTTCTTC
cdr3_aa: CASSLSGGPYNEQFF

d_call: -
j_call: TRBJ2-1
cdr3_length: 12
clone_size: -
v_call: TRBV7-3
cdr3_nt: TGTGCCAGCAGAAGTGGGCTTAACGAGCAGTTCTTC
cdr3_aa: CASRSGLNEQFF

d_call: TRBD2
j_call: TRBJ2-1
cdr3_length: 17
clone_size: -
v_call: TRBV3-1/TRBV3-2
cdr3_nt: TGTGCCAGCAGCCAAGATTTCGGACTAGCGGGACGTACTGAGCAGTTCTTC
cdr3_aa: CASSQDFGLAGRTEQFF

d_call: TRBD2
j_call: TRBJ2-1
cdr3_length: 13
clone_size: -
v_call: TRBV7-2
cdr3_nt: TGTGCCAGGAGGGCTAGCGGGAGGTATGAGCAGTTCTTC
cdr3_aa: CARRASGRYEQFF

d_call: -
j_call: TRBJ1-5
cdr3_length: 13
clone_size: -
v_call: TRBV7-2
cdr3_nt: TGTGCCAGCAGCTTTAGCATCAATCAGCCCCAGCATTTT
cdr3_aa: CASSFSINQPQHF

d_call: -
j_call: TRBJ1-1
cdr3_length: 13
clone_size: once
v_call: TRBV12-3/TRBV12-4
cdr3_nt: TGTGCCAGCAGTTTCAGGGGGAACACTGAAGCTTTCTTT
cdr3_aa: CASSFRGNTEAFF

d_call: -
j_call: TRBJ2-5
cdr3_length: 13
clone_size: -
v_call: TRBV27
cdr3_nt: TGTGCCAGCAGCAAACTAAACCAAGAGACCCAGTACTTC
cdr3_aa: CASSKLNQETQYF